This T cell receptor (beta chain) was found in a study of tumor-infiltrating lymphocytes in primary liver carcinoma. Study context: Men as well as women, aged 30 to 69 years, made up the patients. Measuring about 4.2 to 10 cm across, the tumors were staged as T1-T3 N0M0. About 3.5 to 8 million productive TCRbeta reads were obtained from the samples, with similar numbers across tissue types.

cDNA specific to TCR beta was made from around 450 ng of total RNA, with a constant-region primer employed for priming. Nested multiplex PCR, run for three rounds with slightly modified ARM-PCR, yielded TCR beta libraries. TRBV1-TRBV30 forward primers paired with a C-beta reverse primer drove the first two PCR rounds, 10 cycles each. TCRdb re-called the multiplex PCR reads with MiXCR, one entry per CDR3 protein. The data show roughly 120,000 distinct CDR3 sequences, with roughly three fifths seen just once and approximately 9.7% held by the top ten. Unsorted bulk tissue (roughly 19-31 mg) underwent RNA and DNA co-extraction. The sampling covered five separate regions of each tumor. Germline V CDR1 and CDR2: LGHNA, YNFKEQ. This CDR3 contains 16 residues. This clonotype showed up just once. This may be a read error, as it is one base from a much larger clone.

This sequence joins TRBV4-2 and TRBJ2-7; 7 nucleotides line up with TRBD2. Sequencing input: liver tumor tissue from sampling region 1. Subset defined: tumor region T1, superior pole. The sequence derives from a woman aged 55-75 years with primary liver carcinoma and hepatitis B virus infection. The CDR3 nucleotides read TGTGACAGCAGCCAAGATCTAACGGGAGGCCCCTACGAGCAGTACTTC. This encodes CDSSQDLTGGPYEQYF.